The rows below give T cell receptor beta chains drawn from one sample of a study of T cell repertoires in aging, cancer and after chemotherapy. A single record per CDR3 protein comes from TCRdb applying MiXCR to the multiplex PCR reads. The sample shows roughly 6,200 distinct CDR3 sequences, about 26% of them seen only once. The sequencing sample was made of blood. Receptor source: a human donor in good health. Both conserved end residues are part of each CDR3. A D gene is named only where the DNA matches it firmly. Rows give clone size only sometimes, using once, few, many, or a class for an expanded clone.

TRBD2	medium-sized	TRBV7-4	TRBJ2-1	TGTGCCAGCAGCCATTTCCTAGCGGAGAAGCTCAATGAGCAGTTCTTC	CASSHFLAEKLNEQFF
TRBD1	-	TRBV18	TRBJ2-6	TGTGCCAGCTCACCGGGACAGGGGGGAAACTCTGGGGCCAACGTCCTGACTTTC	CASSPGQGGNSGANVLTF
-	-	TRBV20-1	TRBJ2-1	TGCAGTGCTAGAGACTCTCATAGCGGAAGCTCCTACAATGAGCAGTTCTTC	CSARDSHSGSSYNEQFF
-	few	TRBV28	TRBJ2-1	TGTGCCAGCAGTGCTGGGACCACCAATGAGCAGTTCTTC	CASSAGTTNEQFF
-	medium-sized	TRBV11-3	TRBJ1-3	TGTGCCAGCAGCTTAGATCATGGAAACACCATATATTTT	CASSLDHGNTIYF
-	medium-sized	TRBV27	TRBJ2-7	-	CASSFGAGGAYEQYF
-	medium-sized	TRBV27	TRBJ2-7	TGTGCCAGCAGGCCGGGACTCCTCCACGAGCAGTACTTC	CASRPGLLHEQYF
TRBD2	medium-sized	TRBV27	TRBJ2-7	TGTGCCAGCAGTCTTAGCGGGAGTCACAACGAGCAGTACTTC	CASSLSGSHNEQYF
-	few	TRBV10-3	TRBJ1-1	TGTGCCATCGCGTCCGGGAACACTGAAGCTTTCTTT	CAIASGNTEAFF
TRBD2	medium-sized	TRBV15	TRBJ2-2	TGTGCCACCAGCAGAGATCTGGGAGGGCGCCTGAACACCGGGGAGCTGTTTTTT	CATSRDLGGRLNTGELFF
-	medium-sized	TRBV5-4	TRBJ1-2	TGTGCCAGCAGCTTGGAGGCGAAGGGCTACACCTTC	CASSLEAKGYTF
-	-	TRBV19	TRBJ2-3	TGTGCCAGTAGTATAGGGGGGATCACGGGCACAGATACGCAGTATTTT	CASSIGGITGTDTQYF
-	medium-sized	TRBV19	TRBJ2-7	TGTGCCAGTAGTGATTACGACGGGACCAGAGGTTCCTACGAGCAGTACTTC	CASSDYDGTRGSYEQYF
-	medium-sized	TRBV7-9	TRBJ2-3	TGTGCCAGCAAGCTCTACACAGATACGCAGTATTTT	CASKLYTDTQYF
TRBD1	-	TRBV29-1	TRBJ2-3	TGCAGCGTGGCCGGGACAGGGAGGACAGATACGCAGTATTTT	CSVAGTGRTDTQYF
TRBD2	-	TRBV25-1	TRBJ2-1	TGTGCCAGCAGTTCCGGGGGGAGGGCCCGCAATGAGCAGTTCTTC	CASSSGGRARNEQFF
-	few	TRBV5-4	TRBJ2-3	TGTGCCAGCAGGGATTCAATCCGGGAGTTAGATACGCAGTATTTT	CASRDSIRELDTQYF
-	-	TRBV13	TRBJ2-2	TGTGCCAGCAGCGCTGGGCAGGGTTACACCGGGGAGCTGTTTTTT	CASSAGQGYTGELFF
-	-	TRBV10-2	TRBJ2-6	TGCGCCAGCAGAGAGAATAGTGAGAGTGGGGCCAACGTCCTGACTTTC	CASRENSESGANVLTF
-	-	TRBV27	TRBJ1-5	TGTGCCAGCAGTTTAACCCGGTGGCAGCCCCAGCATTTT	CASSLTRWQPQHF
-	few	TRBV21-1	TRBJ2-7	TGTGCCAGCAGCGGGGACAGGGGACGGGCGGGAGTTAGAGTCTACGAGCAGTACTTC	CASSGDRGRAGVRVYEQYF
TRBD2	medium-sized	TRBV19	TRBJ2-7	TGTGCCAGTAGCCCGGGACTAGTCTACGAGCAGTACTTC	CASSPGLVYEQYF
-	-	TRBV27	TRBJ2-1	TGTGCCAGCAGTTTTTCCGGGACTCGCTACAATGAGCAGTTCTTC	CASSFSGTRYNEQFF
-	-	TRBV27	TRBJ2-1	TGTGCCAGCAGTTTTCGGGTTTACAATGAGCAGTTCTTC	CASSFRVYNEQFF
TRBD2	-	TRBV20-1	TRBJ2-2	TGCAGTGCTAGAGGGGGGGGGAGGAACACCGGGGAGCTGTTTTTT	CSARGGGRNTGELFF
TRBD1	-	TRBV7-9	TRBJ1-6	TGTGCCAGCAGCTCGCGGACAGGGGATAATTCACCCCTCCACTTT	CASSSRTGDNSPLHF